The rows below give T cell receptor beta chains drawn from one sample of a study of T cell clonotyping in hematopoietic cell transplantation. Libraries were prepared by immunoSEQ multiplex PCR; TCRdb keeps only in-frame clonotypes and omits some of them. The sample records about 7,700 clones, approximately 94% being singletons. This specimen was peripheral blood mononuclear cells, taken 30 days after allogeneic stem cell transplant. The source is a male patient in his sixties or seventies who had an allogeneic stem cell transplant from an unrelated donor, so T cells may come from the graft donor. Some clones in this sample may be carry-over from other donors' samples. Both conserved end residues are part of each CDR3. The D gene is left open where the match is weak.

j_gene | d_gene | v_gene | CDR3nt | CDR3aa
TRBJ1-1 | TRBD1 | TRBV28 | TGTGCCAGCAGTTTAGGAGCCACGACAGGGGGGACTGAAGCTTTCTTT | CASSLGATTGGTEAFF
TRBJ2-1 | . | TRBV27 | TGTGCCAGCAGCGGGACTCAGGGGGGTGAGCAGTTCTTC | CASSGTQGGEQFF
TRBJ2-7 | TRBD1 | TRBV29-1 | TGCAGCGTTGGCACAGGGGACCTTTCCTACGAGCAGTACTTC | CSVGTGDLSYEQYF
TRBJ2-7 | TRBD1 | TRBV4-1 | TGCGCCAGCAGCCTTGGGACAGGGGCGACGAGGGAGCAGTACTTC | CASSLGTGATREQYF
TRBJ2-3 | . | TRBV7-2 | TGTGCCAGCAGCTTTATCGGCTATACGCAGTATTTT | CASSFIGYTQYF
TRBJ2-1 | TRBD2 | TRBV6-5 | TGTGCCAGCAGTTACCTAGCGGGAAGGTTCGATGAGCAGTTCTTC | CASSYLAGRFDEQFF
TRBJ1-2 | . | TRBV15 | TGTGCCACCAGCAGGCAAAGGGATGGCTATGGCTACACCTTC | CATSRQRDGYGYTF
TRBJ2-7 | . | TRBV7-9 | TGTGCCAGCAGCTTAGTAGGCGGGATCTCCTACGAGCAGTACTTC | CASSLVGGISYEQYF
TRBJ2-3 | TRBD2 | TRBV5-4 | TGTGCCAGCAGCTTGGAGTCCCCGGGGGAGGGGATCTTCACAGATACGCAGTATTTT | CASSLESPGEGIFTDTQYF
TRBJ2-7 | TRBD2 | TRBV5-4 | TGTGCCAGCAGCTTGGCCGGTGGGAGGGTAAAATACGAGCAGTACTTC | CASSLAGGRVKYEQYF